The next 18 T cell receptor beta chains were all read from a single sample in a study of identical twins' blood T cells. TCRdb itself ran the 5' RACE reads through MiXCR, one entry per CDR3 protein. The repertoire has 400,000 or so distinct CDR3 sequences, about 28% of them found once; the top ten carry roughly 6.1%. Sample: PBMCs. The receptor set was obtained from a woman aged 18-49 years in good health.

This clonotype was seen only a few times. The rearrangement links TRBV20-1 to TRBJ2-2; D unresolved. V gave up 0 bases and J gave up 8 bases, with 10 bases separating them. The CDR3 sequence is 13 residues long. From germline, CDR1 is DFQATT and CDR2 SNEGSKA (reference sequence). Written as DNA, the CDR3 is TGCAGTGCTAGAGATCGACCGGGTGGGGAGCTGTTTTTT. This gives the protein CSARDRPGGELFF.

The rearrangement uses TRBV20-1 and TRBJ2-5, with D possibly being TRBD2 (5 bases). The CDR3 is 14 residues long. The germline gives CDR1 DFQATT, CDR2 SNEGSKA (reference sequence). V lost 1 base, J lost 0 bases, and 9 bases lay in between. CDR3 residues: CSARGGFNQETQYF. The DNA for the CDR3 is TGCAGTGCTAGAGGAGGGTTTAACCAAGAGACCCAGTACTTC.

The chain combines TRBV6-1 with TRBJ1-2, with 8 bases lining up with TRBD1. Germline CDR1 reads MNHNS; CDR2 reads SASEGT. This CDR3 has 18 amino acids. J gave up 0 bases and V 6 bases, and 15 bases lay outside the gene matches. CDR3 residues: CASSQERQGSRANYGYTF. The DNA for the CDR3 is TGTGCCAGCAGCCAAGAACGACAGGGGTCTCGGGCTAACTATGGCTACACCTTC.

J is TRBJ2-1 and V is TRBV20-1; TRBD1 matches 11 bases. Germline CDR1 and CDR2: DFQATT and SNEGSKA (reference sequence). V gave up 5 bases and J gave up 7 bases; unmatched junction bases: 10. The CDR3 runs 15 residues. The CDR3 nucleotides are TGCAGTGCTGTAAGACCGGGACAGGGGGTAAATGAGCAGTTCTTC. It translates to CSAVRPGQGVNEQFF.

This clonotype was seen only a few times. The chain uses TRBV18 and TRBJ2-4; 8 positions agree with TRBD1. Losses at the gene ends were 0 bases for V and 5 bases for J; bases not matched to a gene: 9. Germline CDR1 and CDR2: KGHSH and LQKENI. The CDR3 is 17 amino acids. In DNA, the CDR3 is TGTGCCAGCTCACCACCTTCGGGACAGGAGGACGAAAACATTCAGTACTTC. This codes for CASSPPSGQEDENIQYF.

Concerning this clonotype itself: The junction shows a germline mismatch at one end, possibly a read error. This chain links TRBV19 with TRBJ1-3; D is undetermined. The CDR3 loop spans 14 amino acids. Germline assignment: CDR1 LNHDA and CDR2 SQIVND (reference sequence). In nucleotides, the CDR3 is TGTGCCAGTATCATGCAATGGGGTGGAAACACCATACATTTT. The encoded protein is CASIMQWGGNTIHF.

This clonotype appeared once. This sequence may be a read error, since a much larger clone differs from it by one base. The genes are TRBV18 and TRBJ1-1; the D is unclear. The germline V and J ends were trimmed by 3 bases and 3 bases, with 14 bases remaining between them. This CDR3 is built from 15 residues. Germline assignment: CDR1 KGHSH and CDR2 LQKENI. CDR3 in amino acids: CASSPHVGRDTEAFF. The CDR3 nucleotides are TGTGCCAGCTCACCTCACGTGGGAAGAGACACTGAAGCTTTCTTT.

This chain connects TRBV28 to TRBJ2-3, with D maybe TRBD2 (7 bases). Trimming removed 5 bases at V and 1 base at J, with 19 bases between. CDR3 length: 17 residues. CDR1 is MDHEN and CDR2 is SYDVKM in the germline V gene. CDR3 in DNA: TGTGCCAGCAGTAAACCTCGGGGGGCGTGGGGCACAGATACGCAGTATTTT. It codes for CASSKPRGAWGTDTQYF.

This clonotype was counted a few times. The CDR3 spells CASSLRQESNEQYF. The CDR3 DNA reads TGTGCCAGCAGCTTACGTCAGGAAAGTAACGAGCAGTACTTC. The chain uses TRBV7-9 and TRBJ2-7; D is uncertain. V gave up 2 bases and J gave up 5 bases, with 13 bases separating them. The germline V gene encodes CDR1 SEHNR and CDR2 FQNEAQ (reference sequence). The CDR3 is 14 amino acids.

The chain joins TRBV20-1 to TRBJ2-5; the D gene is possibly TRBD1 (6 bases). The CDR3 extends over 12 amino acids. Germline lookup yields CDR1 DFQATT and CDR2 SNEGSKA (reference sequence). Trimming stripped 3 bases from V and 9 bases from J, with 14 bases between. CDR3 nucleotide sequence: TGCAGTGCTAGGACGAGGGGGAAGGCCCAGTACTTC. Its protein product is CSARTRGKAQYF.

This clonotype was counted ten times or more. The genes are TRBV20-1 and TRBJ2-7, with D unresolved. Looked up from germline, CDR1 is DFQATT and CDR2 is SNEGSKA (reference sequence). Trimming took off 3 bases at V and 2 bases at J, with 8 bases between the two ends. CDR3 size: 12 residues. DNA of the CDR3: TGCAGTGCTAGCGATAGAACCTACGAGCAGTACTTC. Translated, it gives CSASDRTYEQYF.

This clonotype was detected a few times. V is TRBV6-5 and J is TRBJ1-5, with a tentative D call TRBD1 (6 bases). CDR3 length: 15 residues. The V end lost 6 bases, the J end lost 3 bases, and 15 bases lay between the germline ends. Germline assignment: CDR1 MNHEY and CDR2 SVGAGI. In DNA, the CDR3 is TGTGCCAGCAGGGAACAGGGAGGCACCAATCAGCCCCAGCATTTT. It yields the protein CASREQGGTNQPQHF.

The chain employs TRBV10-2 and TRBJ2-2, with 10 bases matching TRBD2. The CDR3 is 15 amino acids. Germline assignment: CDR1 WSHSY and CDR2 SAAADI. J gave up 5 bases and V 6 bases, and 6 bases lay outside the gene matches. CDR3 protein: CASRLAGGGTGELFF. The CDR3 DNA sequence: TGCGCCAGCAGATTAGCGGGAGGCGGGACCGGGGAGCTGTTTTTT.

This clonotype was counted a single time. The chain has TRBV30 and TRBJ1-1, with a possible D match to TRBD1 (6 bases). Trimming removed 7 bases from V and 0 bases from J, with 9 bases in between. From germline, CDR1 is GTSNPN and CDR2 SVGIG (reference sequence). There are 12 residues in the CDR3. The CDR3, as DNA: TGTGCCTCCGGACAGATGAACACTGAAGCTTTCTTT. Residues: CASGQMNTEAFF.

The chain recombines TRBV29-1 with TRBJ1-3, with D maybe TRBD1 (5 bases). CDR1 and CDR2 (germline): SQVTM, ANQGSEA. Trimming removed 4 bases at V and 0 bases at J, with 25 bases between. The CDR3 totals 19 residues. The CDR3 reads CSVAIGWGGPIHSGNTIYF. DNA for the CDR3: TGCAGCGTTGCGATTGGTTGGGGCGGCCCAATTCACTCTGGAAACACCATATATTTT.

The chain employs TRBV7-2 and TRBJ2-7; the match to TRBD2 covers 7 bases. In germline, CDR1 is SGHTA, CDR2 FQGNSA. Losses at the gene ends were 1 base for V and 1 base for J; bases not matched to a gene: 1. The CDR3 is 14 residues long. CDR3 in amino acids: CASSLVLASYEQYF. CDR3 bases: TGTGCCAGCAGCTTAGTACTAGCGTCCTACGAGCAGTACTTC.

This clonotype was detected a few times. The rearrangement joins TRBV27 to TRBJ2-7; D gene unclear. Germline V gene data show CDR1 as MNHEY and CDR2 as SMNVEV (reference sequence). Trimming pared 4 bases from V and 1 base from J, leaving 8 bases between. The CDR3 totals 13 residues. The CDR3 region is CASSYSPSYEQYF. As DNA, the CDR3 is TGTGCCAGCAGTTACAGCCCTTCCTACGAGCAGTACTTC.

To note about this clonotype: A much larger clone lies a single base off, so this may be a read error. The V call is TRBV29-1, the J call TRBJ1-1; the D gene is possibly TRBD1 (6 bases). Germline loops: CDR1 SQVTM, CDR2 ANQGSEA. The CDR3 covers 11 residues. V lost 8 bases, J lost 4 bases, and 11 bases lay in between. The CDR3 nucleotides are TGCAGCTTTGCAGGGGTCACTGAAGCTTTCTTT. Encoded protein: CSFAGVTEAFF. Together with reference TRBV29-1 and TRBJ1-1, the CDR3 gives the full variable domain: SAVISQKPSRDICQRGTSLTIQCQVDSQVTMMFWYRQQPGQSLTLIATANQGSEATYESGFVIDKFPISRPNLTFSTLTVSNMSPEDSSIYLCSFAGVTEAFFGQGTRLTVV.